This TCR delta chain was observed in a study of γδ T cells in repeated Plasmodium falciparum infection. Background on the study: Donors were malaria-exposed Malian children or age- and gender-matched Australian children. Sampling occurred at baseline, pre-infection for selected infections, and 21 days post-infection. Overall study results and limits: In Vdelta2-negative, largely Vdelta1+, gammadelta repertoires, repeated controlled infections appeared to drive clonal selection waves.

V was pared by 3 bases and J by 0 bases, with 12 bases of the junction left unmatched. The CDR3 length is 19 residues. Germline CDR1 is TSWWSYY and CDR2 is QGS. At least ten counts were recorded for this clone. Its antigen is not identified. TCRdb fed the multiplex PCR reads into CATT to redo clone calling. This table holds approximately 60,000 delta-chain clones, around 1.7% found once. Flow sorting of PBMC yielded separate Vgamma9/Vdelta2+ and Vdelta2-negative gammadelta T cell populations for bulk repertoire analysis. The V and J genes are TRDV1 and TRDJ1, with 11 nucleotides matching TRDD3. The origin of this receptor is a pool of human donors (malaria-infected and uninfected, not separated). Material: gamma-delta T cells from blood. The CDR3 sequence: CALGDFVYWGILYTDKLIF. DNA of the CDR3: TGTGCTCTTGGGGACTTTGTCTACTGGGGGATATTGTACACCGATAAACTCATCTTT.